This T cell receptor beta chain came from a study of control samples from healthy donors and cancer patients. The assay was immunoSEQ multiplex PCR, and TCRdb's table has in-frame clones only and misses some. The profile shows about 150,000 clones, roughly 94% of them singletons. V lost 4 bases and J 7 bases, leaving 8 bases between the germline ends. The CDR3 sequence is 11 residues long. From germline, CDR1 is SQVTM and CDR2 ANQGSEA. V is TRBV29-1 and J is TRBJ1-3; D is perhaps TRBD1 (5 bases). Sequencing was carried out using blood. The sequence derives from a man aged 40-55 years in good health. The CDR3 sequence: CSVVWGNTIYF. For the CDR3, the DNA is TGCAGCGTTGTATGGGGGAACACCATATATTTT.